The 6 T cell receptor beta chains in this list originate from one sample, sequenced in a study of T cells in Graves' hyperthyroidism and ophthalmopathy. TCR beta CDR3 regions were amplified from RNA transcripts. First-round RT-PCR of the TCR CDR3 relied on the HTBI primer set. TCRdb itself ran the multiplex PCR reads through MiXCR, one entry per CDR3 protein. The table has 490,000 or so distinct CDR3 sequences, about 20% seen once. Input material: blood. These receptors were obtained from a man aged 35-49 years with Graves' ophthalmopathy.

This clonotype was counted a few times. The V call is TRBV5-6, the J call TRBJ2-1; D call uncertain. The V gene's germline CDR1 is SGHDT and CDR2 YYEEEE. This CDR3 contains 14 residues. Trimming pared 4 bases from V and 0 bases from J, leaving 8 bases between. Here the CDR3 reads CASSPVSSYNEQFF. The CDR3, as DNA: TGTGCCAGCAGCCCAGTAAGCTCCTACAATGAGCAGTTCTTC.

V and J are TRBV10-1 and TRBJ2-5; 8 bases agree with TRBD2. The V gene end was trimmed by 8 bases and the J gene end by 1 base; junction bases not matched to a gene: 9. This CDR3 has 15 residues. Germline CDR1 reads WNHNN; CDR2 reads SYGVQD (reference sequence). The CDR3 nucleotides are TGCGCCAGCCGTAAAGCGGGGGAGATCCAAGAGACCCAGTACTTC. This sequence encodes CASRKAGEIQETQYF.

This clonotype was seen more than once but under ten times. The chain has TRBV12-3 or TRBV12-4 and TRBJ2-2, with D possibly matching TRBD2 (5 bases). Trimming took 3 bases from V and 5 from J, leaving 10 bases between them. This CDR3 has 14 residues. CDR3 protein: CASSLTRATGELFF. DNA for the CDR3: TGTGCCAGCAGTTTGACGAGGGCGACCGGGGAGCTGTTTTTT.

This clonotype was seen more than once but under ten times. This chain connects TRBV5-1 to TRBJ1-1; TRBD1 might be the D (6 bases). The CDR3 loop spans 15 amino acids. Germline-derived CDR1 and CDR2 are SGHRS and YFSETQ. V was shortened by 6 bases and J by 0 bases, with 15 bases between the two germline ends. For the CDR3, the DNA is TGCGCCAGCACCTCGGGGGCCCGGATGAACACTGAAGCTTTCTTT. It specifies CASTSGARMNTEAFF.

This clonotype was counted at least ten times. J is TRBJ2-2 and V is TRBV10-3, with D tentatively TRBD2 (5 bases). The CDR3 has 15 residues. Deletions cut 2 bases from V and 0 bases from J, with 7 bases between. Per germline, CDR1 ENHRY and CDR2 SYGVKD. CDR3 in amino acids: CAISERGTNTGELFF. The DNA for the CDR3 is TGTGCCATCAGTGAGCGGGGTACGAACACCGGGGAGCTGTTTTTT.

The chain uses TRBV20-1 and TRBJ1-2, with 7 bases fitting TRBD1. V was pared by 1 base and J by 3 bases, with 8 bases of the junction left unmatched. This CDR3 spans 15 amino acids. Germline V lookup: CDR1 DFQATT, CDR2 SNEGSKA (reference sequence). CDR3 in DNA: TGCAGTGCTAGAGCCGGACAGGTCATAGACTATGGCTACACCTTC. Protein product: CSARAGQVIDYGYTF.